The rows below give T cell receptor beta chains drawn from one sample of a study of blood T cell repertoires in COVID-19. Data came from immunoSEQ multiplex PCR; TCRdb stores just in-frame clones and leaves some out. The sample carries about 200,000 clones, about 80% recorded once. The material sequenced was peripheral blood. These receptors all come from a human donor with acute or convalescent COVID-19. The donor label of this sample is uncertain. The CDR3 runs from the conserved cysteine through the conserved F or W. A D gene is named only where the DNA matches it firmly. Not every row has a clone size; where given, it reads once, few, many or a size class.

v_call,d_call,j_call,clone_size,cdr3_nt,cdr3_aa
TRBV7-9,TRBD2,TRBJ2-1,few,TGTGCCACCTGGGGCCAGCGGGAGGGGAGTGAGCAGTTCTTC,CATWGQREGSEQFF
TRBV19,TRBD1,TRBJ2-2,.,TGTGCCAGTAGTCTCCTCGACAGGGCGGCCGGGGAGCTGTTTTTT,CASSLLDRAAGELFF
TRBV27,.,TRBJ1-6,.,TGTGCCAGCAGTTCCACGGAGAGCTCCTATAATTCACCCCTCCACTTT,CASSSTESSYNSPLHF
TRBV7-9,.,TRBJ2-1,.,TGTGCCAGCAGCTTCGGCTCAGGTTCCTACAATGAGCAGTTCTTC,CASSFGSGSYNEQFF
TRBV28,.,TRBJ2-7,.,TGTGCCATTCAAACCAGCTCCTACGAGCAGTACTTC,CAIQTSSYEQYF
TRBV10-3,.,TRBJ1-2,.,TGTGCCATCTCCGAAGGGGCAGGGGCCATGGGTGGCTACACCTTC,CAISEGAGAMGGYTF
TRBV28,.,TRBJ2-2,few,TGTGCCAGCCGAACTCCAGGGCTAAGGGAGCTGTTTTTT,CASRTPGLRELFF
TRBV6-2/TRBV6-3,.,TRBJ1-3,.,TGTGCCAGCAGTTACTCGTCCCCCCGCTCTGGAAACACCATATATTTT,CASSYSSPRSGNTIYF
TRBV30,TRBD1,TRBJ1-5,.,TGTGCCTGGAGTATCCCAGGGGGCTTGGGCAATCAGCCCCAGCATTTT,CAWSIPGGLGNQPQHF
TRBV14,.,TRBJ1-4,.,TGTGCCAGCAGCCAAGGAGGGTTGGGTGAAAAACTGTTTTTT,CASSQGGLGEKLFF
TRBV5-4,TRBD2,TRBJ2-5,few,TGTGCCAGCAGCCGAGGACTAGCGGGCCCACAAGAGACCCAGTACTTC,CASSRGLAGPQETQYF
TRBV24-1,.,TRBJ2-7,.,TGTGCCACCAGCATCCACGAGCAGTACTTC,CATSIHEQYF
TRBV7-6,.,TRBJ2-3,.,TGTGCCAGCAGCTTAGTAGGGGGCACAGATACGCAGTATTTT,CASSLVGGTDTQYF
TRBV7-8,.,TRBJ2-7,.,TGTGCCAGCAGCTTAGCGCGATCGGTTAGAGGGTTTTCCTACGAGCAGTACTTC,CASSLARSVRGFSYEQYF
TRBV5-4,TRBD1,TRBJ2-2,.,TGTGCCAGCAGCTTGCAGAGGGGGCTCGACGGGGAGCTGTTTTTT,CASSLQRGLDGELFF
TRBV5-3,.,TRBJ2-3,.,TGTGCCAGAAGCTTTCACGTAGCCGAGGGCCCAGATACGCAGTATTTT,CARSFHVAEGPDTQYF
TRBV30,.,TRBJ2-5,.,TGTGCCTGGAGTGCGGGACTATCGTTAAGGGGGAGGGGAGAGACCCAGTACTTC,CAWSAGLSLRGRGETQYF
TRBV12-3/TRBV12-4,.,TRBJ2-1,.,TGTGCCAGCAGTTTGGCGGATGAGCAGTTCTTC,CASSLADEQFF
TRBV10-3,.,TRBJ1-2,.,TGTGCCATCAGTGAAGTGGGGACATCCGGCTACACCTTC,CAISEVGTSGYTF
TRBV27,TRBD2,TRBJ2-3,.,TGTGCCAGCAGTTCTGCGGGAGGGCCAGGAGTCACAGATACGCAGTATTTT,CASSSAGGPGVTDTQYF